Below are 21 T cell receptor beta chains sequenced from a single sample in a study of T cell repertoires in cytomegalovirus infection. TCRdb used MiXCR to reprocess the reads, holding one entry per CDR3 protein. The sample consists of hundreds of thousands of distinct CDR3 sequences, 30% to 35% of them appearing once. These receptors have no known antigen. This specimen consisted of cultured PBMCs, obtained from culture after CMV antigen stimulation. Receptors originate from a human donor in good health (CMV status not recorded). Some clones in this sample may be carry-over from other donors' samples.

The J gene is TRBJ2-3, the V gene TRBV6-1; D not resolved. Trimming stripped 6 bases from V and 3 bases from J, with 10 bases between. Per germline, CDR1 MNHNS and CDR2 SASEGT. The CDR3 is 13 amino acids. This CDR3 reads CASSPFETDTQYF. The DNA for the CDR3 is TGTGCCAGCAGCCCCTTTGAGACAGATACGCAGTATTTT.

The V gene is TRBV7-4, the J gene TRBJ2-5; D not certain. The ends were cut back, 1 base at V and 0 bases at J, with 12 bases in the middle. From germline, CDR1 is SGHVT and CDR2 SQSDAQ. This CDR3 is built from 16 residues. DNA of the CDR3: TGTGCCAGCAGCTTAGTGATGAACACATACCAAGAGACCCAGTACTTC. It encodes CASSLVMNTYQETQYF.

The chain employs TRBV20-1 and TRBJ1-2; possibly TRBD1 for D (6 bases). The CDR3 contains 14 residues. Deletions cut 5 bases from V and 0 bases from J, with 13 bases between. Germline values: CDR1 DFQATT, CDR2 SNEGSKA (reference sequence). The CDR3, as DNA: TGCAGTGCTGAGGACAGCCAGGCTAACTATGGCTACACCTTC. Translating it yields CSAEDSQANYGYTF.

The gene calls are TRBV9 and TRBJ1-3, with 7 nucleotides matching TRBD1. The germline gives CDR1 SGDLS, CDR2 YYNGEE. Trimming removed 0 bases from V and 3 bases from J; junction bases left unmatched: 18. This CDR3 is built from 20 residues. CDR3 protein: CASSVAKGTAQNWRGNTIYF. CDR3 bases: TGTGCCAGCAGCGTAGCTAAAGGGACAGCTCAGAACTGGCGTGGAAACACCATATATTTT.

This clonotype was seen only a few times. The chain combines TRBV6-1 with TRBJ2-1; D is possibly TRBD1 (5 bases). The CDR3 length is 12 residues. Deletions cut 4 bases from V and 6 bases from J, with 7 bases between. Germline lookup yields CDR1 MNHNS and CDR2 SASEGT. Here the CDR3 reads CASSARVNEQFF. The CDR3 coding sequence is TGTGCCAGCAGTGCCAGGGTCAATGAGCAGTTCTTC.

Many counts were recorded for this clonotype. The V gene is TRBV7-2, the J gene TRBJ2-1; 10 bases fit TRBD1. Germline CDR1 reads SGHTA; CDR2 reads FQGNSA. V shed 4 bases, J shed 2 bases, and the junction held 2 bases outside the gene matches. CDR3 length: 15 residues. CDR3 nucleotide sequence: TGTGCCAGCAGCTCCGACAGGGGGCCCTACAATGAGCAGTTCTTC. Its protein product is CASSSDRGPYNEQFF.

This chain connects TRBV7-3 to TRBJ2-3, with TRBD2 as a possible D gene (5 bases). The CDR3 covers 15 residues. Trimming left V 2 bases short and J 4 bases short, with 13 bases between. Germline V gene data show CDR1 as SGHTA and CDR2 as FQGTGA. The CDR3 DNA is TGTGCCAGCAGCTTATCGGGATTCGAGGCAGATACGCAGTATTTT. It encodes CASSLSGFEADTQYF.

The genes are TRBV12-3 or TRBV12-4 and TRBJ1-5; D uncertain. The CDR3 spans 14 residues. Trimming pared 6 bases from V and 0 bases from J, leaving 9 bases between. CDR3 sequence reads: CASSNHFSNQPQHF. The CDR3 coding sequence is TGTGCCAGCAGCAATCACTTTAGCAATCAGCCCCAGCATTTT.

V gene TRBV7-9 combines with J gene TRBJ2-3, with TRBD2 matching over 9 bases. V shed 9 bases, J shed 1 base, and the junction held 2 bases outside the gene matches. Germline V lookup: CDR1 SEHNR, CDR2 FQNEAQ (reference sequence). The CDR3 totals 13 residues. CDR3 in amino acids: CASIAGGTDTQYF. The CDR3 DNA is TGTGCCAGTATAGCGGGGGGCACAGATACGCAGTATTTT.

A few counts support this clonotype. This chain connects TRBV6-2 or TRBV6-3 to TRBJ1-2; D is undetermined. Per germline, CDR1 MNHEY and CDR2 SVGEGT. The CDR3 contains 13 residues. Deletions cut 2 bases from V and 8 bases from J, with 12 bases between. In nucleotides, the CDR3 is TGTGCCAGCAGTTACGGTGCAGTCGGAGGCTACACCTTC. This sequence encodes CASSYGAVGGYTF.

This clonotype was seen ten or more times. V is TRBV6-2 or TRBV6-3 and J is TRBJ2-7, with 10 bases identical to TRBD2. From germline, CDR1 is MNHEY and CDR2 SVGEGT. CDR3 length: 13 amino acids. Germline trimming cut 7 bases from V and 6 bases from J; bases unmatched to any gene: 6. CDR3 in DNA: TGTGCCAGCAAGCGGGAGGGCCTCGGCGAGCAGTACGTC. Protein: CASKREGLGEQYV.

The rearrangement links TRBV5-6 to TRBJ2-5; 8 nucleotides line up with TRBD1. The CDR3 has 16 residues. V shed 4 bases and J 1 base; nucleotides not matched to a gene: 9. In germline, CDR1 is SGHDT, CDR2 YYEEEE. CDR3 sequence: CASSRRQGLLQETQYF. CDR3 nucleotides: TGTGCCAGCAGCCGACGACAGGGGCTCCTCCAAGAGACCCAGTACTTC.

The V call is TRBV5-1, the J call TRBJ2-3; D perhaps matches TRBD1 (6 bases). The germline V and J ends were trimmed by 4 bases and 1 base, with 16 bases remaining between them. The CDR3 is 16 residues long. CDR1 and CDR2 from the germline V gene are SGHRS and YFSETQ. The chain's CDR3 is CASSPAEGDGTDTQYF. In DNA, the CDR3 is TGCGCCAGCAGCCCCGCCGAGGGGGACGGCACAGATACGCAGTATTTT.

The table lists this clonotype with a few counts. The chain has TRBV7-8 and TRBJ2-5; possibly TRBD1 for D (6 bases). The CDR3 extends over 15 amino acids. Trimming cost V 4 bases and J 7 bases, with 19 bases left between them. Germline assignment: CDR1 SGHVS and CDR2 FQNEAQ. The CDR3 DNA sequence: TGTGCCAGCAGCTACGAGGGTGGAAGGGGGAGGACCCAGTACTTC. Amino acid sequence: CASSYEGGRGRTQYF.

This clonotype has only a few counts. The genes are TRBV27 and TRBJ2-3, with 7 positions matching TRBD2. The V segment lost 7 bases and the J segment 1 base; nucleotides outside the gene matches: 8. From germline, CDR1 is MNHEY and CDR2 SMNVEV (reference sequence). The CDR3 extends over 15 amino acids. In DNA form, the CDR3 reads TGTGCCAGCACTAAAAGCGGGGAAGGCACAGATACGCAGTATTTT. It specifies CASTKSGEGTDTQYF.

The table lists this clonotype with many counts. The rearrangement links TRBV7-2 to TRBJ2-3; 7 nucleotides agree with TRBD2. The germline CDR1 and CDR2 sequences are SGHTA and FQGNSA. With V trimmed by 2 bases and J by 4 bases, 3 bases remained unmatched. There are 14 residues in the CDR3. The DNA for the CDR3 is TGTGCCAGCAGCTTACCGGGAGGCCCAGATACGCAGTATTTT. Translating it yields CASSLPGGPDTQYF.

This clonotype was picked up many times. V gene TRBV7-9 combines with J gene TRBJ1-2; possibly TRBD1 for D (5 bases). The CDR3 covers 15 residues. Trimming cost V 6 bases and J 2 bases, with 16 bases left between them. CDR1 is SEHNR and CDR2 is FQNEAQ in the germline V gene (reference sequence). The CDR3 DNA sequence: TGTGCCAGCAGTCTTCCGGGACGGATCAACTATGGCTACACCTTC. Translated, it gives CASSLPGRINYGYTF.

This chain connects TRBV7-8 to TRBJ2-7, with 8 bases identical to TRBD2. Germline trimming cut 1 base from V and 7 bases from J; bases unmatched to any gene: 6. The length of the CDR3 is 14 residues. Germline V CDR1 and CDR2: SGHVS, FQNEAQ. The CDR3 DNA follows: TGTGCCAGCAGCTTAGAAGCGGGGGCCCGGGAGCAGTACTTC. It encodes CASSLEAGAREQYF.

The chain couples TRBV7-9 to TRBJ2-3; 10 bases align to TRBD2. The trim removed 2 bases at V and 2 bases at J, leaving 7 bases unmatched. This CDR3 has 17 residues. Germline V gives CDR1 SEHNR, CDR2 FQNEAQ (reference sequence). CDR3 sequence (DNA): TGTGCCAGCAGCTTATCGAGAGCGGGAGGGTTCACAGATACGCAGTATTTT. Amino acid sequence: CASSLSRAGGFTDTQYF.

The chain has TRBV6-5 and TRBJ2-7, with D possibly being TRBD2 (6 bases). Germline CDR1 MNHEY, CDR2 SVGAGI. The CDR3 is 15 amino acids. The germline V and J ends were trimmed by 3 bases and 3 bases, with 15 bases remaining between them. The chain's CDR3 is CASSYRDRRVYEQYF. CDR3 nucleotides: TGTGCCAGCAGTTATCGGGATCGGAGGGTCTACGAGCAGTACTTC.

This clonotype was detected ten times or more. CDR3 region: CASSIDHPGEGNEQFF. Here the CDR3 DNA reads TGTGCCAGTAGTATAGATCATCCGGGAGAGGGCAATGAGCAGTTCTTC. V usage is TRBV19 and J usage is TRBJ2-1, with D possibly matching TRBD2 (6 bases). V lost 0 bases to trimming and J lost 6 bases, with 15 bases between them. The CDR3 consists of 16 residues. Germline loops: CDR1 LNHDA, CDR2 SQIVND (reference sequence).